The TCR beta chain under discussion was sequenced for a study of Ad26.COV2.S vaccination and SARS-CoV-2 variants. Some clones are missing from TCRdb's copy, which holds only in-frame ones; the method was immunoSEQ multiplex PCR. The sample lists around 300,000 clones, approximately 90% occurring once. Whole-study results and caveats: Post-vaccination breadth of spike-specific CD8+ and CD4+ T cell responses was reportedly substantial. Vaccinated individuals (as opposed to placebo recipients) had higher spike-specific TCR breadth.

The germline V gene has CDR1 SGHRS and CDR2 YFSETQ. V dropped 4 bases and J dropped 4; count of bases not matched to a gene: 7. CDR3 length: 14 amino acids. Treatment of the sample: approximately 18 received Ad26.COV2.S at low or high dose, single or two shots; about five received placebo; per-sample allocation not given. Each sample was drawn 63 days after the first injection (of vaccine or placebo). In regard to this clone: Antigen: not known.

J is TRBJ2-7 and V is TRBV5-1, with 8 bases aligning to TRBD1. Sequences were derived from peripheral blood, sampled in a trial of Ad26.COV2.S vaccine versus placebo. The clonotype originates from a person aged 18-65 years who received the Ad26.COV2.S COVID-19 vaccine or a placebo. The CDR3 here is CASSASGGAYEQYF. In DNA form, the CDR3 reads TGCGCCAGCAGCGCCTCAGGGGGCGCGTACGAGCAGTACTTC.